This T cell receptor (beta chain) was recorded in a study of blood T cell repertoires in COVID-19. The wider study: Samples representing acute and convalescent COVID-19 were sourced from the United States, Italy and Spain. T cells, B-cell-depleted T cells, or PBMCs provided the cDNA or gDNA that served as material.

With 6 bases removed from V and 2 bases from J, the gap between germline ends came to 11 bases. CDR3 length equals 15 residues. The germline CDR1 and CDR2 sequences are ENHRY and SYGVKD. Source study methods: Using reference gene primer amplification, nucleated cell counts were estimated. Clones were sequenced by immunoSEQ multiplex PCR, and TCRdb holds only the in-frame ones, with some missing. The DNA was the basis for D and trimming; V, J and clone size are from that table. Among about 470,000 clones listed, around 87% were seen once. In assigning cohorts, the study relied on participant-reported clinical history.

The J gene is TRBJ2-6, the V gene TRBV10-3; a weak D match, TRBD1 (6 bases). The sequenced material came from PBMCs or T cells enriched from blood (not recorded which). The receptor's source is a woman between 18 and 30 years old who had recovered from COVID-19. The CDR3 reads CAISQTGTGANVLTF. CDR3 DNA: TGTGCCATCAGCCAAACAGGGACTGGGGCCAACGTCCTGACTTTC.